What follows are 29 T cell receptor beta chains derived from one specimen sequenced in a study of response to subunit inactivated influenza vaccine. TCRdb redid the calling of the RT-PCR reads with MiXCR, one entry per CDR3 protein. The sample carries roughly 710,000 distinct CDR3 sequences, 14% recorded once. The sequences come from PBMCs from blood, collected 14 days before vaccination. Receptors were obtained from a man aged 50-60 years who received an inactivated influenza vaccine.

This chain links TRBV20-1 with TRBJ2-7, with a possible D match to TRBD1 (5 bases). Germline V CDR1 and CDR2: DFQATT, SNEGSKA (reference sequence). The CDR3 sequence is 18 residues long. The V end was cut by 1 base, the J end by 0 bases, with 22 bases between. The CDR3 DNA sequence: TGCAGTGCTAGAGGCGCCAGGGTTCGGCAGGGCAGCTCCTACGAGCAGTACTTC. It translates to CSARGARVRQGSSYEQYF.

This clonotype came up a few times. The V and J genes are TRBV20-1 and TRBJ2-1; D might be TRBD2 (5 bases). V was clipped by 6 bases and J by 0 bases, with 12 bases between them. Germline lookup yields CDR1 DFQATT and CDR2 SNEGSKA (reference sequence). The CDR3 covers 14 residues. The CDR3 loop is CSAVTGSSYNEQFF. CDR3 DNA: TGCAGTGCGGTGACGGGGAGCTCCTACAATGAGCAGTTCTTC.

The J gene is TRBJ2-5, the V gene TRBV11-2; 11 bases fit TRBD2. CDR3 length equals 14 residues. Trimming removed 8 bases from V and 5 bases from J; junction bases left unmatched: 7. Looked up from germline, CDR1 is SGHAT and CDR2 is FQNNGV. DNA for the CDR3: TGTGCCAGCTTGGAGACTAGCGGGGTCGAGACCCAGTACTTC. This sequence encodes CASLETSGVETQYF.

J is TRBJ2-3 and V is TRBV27; D is uncertain. This CDR3 comprises 14 residues. CDR1 MNHEY and CDR2 SMNVEV come from the germline V gene (reference sequence). Deletions cut 3 bases from V and 2 bases from J, with 9 bases between. The CDR3, as DNA: TGTGCCAGCAGTTTTTCGTTAGCCACAGATACGCAGTATTTT. It yields the protein CASSFSLATDTQYF.

This clonotype showed up just a few times. The chain carries TRBV7-6 and TRBJ2-2; D remains ambiguous. Germline loops: CDR1 SGHVS, CDR2 FNYEAQ. The CDR3 length is 15 residues. Between the trimmed V and J ends, which lost 3 bases and 4 bases, there was a span of 12 bases. In DNA, the CDR3 is TGTGCCAGCAGCTTTCCCCTAGGTAGCACCGGGGAGCTGTTTTTT. Translating gives CASSFPLGSTGELFF. The complete variable domain, with remaining parts taken from reference TRBV7-6 and TRBJ2-2, reads GAGVSQSPRYKVTKRGQDVALRCDPISGHVSLYWYRQALGQGPEFLTYFNYEAQQDKSGLPNDRFSAERPEGSISTLTIQRTEQRDSAMYRCASSFPLGSTGELFFGEGSRLTVL.

The V call is TRBV5-1, the J call TRBJ1-1, with TRBD1 identical over 7 bases. Germline loops: CDR1 SGHRS, CDR2 YFSETQ. The CDR3 has 13 amino acids. V shed 3 bases, J shed 7 bases, and the junction held 6 bases outside the gene matches. CDR3 sequence: CASSSGQDVEAFF. The CDR3 DNA reads TGCGCCAGCAGCTCAGGACAGGACGTTGAAGCTTTCTTT.

The chain joins TRBV6-1 to TRBJ1-1; D is ambiguous. The V end was cut by 1 base, the J end by 9 bases, with 12 bases between. The CDR3 length is 13 residues. CDR1 is MNHNS, CDR2 SASEGT, per germline. The CDR3: CASSEGGPRKAFF. DNA of the CDR3: TGTGCCAGCAGTGAAGGAGGGCCCCGGAAAGCTTTCTTT.

The chain joins TRBV20-1 to TRBJ1-5; tentative D call: TRBD1 (6 bases). The V end was cut by 0 bases, the J end by 6 bases, with 12 bases between. CDR1 and CDR2 from the germline V gene are DFQATT and SNEGSKA (reference sequence). This CDR3 comprises 14 residues. The CDR3 DNA follows: TGCAGTGCTAGAGATGACAGGTTCGGTCAGCCCCAGCATTTT. Translation gives CSARDDRFGQPQHF.

There are a few counts of this clonotype. The rearrangement joins TRBV2 to TRBJ1-4, with a tentative D call TRBD1 (5 bases). Germline V lookup: CDR1 SNHLY, CDR2 FYNNEI. The CDR3 has 12 amino acids. V lost 3 bases and J lost 14, with 13 bases in between. The CDR3 DNA sequence: TGTGCCAGCAGTGAGAGCGGGACCTTGCTGTTTTTT. Translation gives CASSESGTLLFF.

The sample holds a few counts of this clonotype. This chain joins TRBV18 and TRBJ2-4, with 7 positions matching TRBD1. V was clipped by 0 bases and J by 4 bases; unmatched bases: 3. This CDR3 spans 15 amino acids. Germline CDR1 reads KGHSH; CDR2 reads LQKENI. The CDR3 DNA reads TGTGCCAGCTCACCACCCTCGACAGGGAAAAACATTCAGTACTTC. It translates to CASSPPSTGKNIQYF.

This clonotype was observed many times. The chain joins TRBV6-2 or TRBV6-3 to TRBJ1-1; no clear D gene. Germline V gene lookup returns CDR1 MNHEY and CDR2 SVGEGT. The CDR3 loop spans 13 amino acids. V dropped 7 bases and J dropped 1 base, with 10 bases sitting between them. Here the CDR3 reads CASTPRGNTEAFF. For the CDR3, the DNA is TGTGCCAGCACCCCCCGAGGGAACACTGAAGCTTTCTTT.

The rearrangement links TRBV5-1 to TRBJ2-4; TRBD1 is a possible D gene (5 bases). V was cut by 0 bases and J by 6 bases, with 7 bases left in between. This CDR3 comprises 13 residues. Germline loops: CDR1 SGHRS, CDR2 YFSETQ. For the CDR3, the DNA is TGCGCCAGCAGCTTGGATACAGGAAACATTCAGTACTTC. Its protein is CASSLDTGNIQYF. Looking up the rest from reference TRBV5-1 and TRBJ2-4 gives the full variable domain: KAGVTQTPRYLIKTRGQQVTLSCSPISGHRSVSWYQQTPGQGLQFLFEYFSETQRNKGNFPGRFSGRQFSNSRSEMNVSTLELGDSALYLCASSLDTGNIQYFGAGTRLSVL.

The V and J genes are TRBV6-5 and TRBJ2-7, with TRBD1 matching over 10 bases. J gave up 3 bases and V 4 bases, and 6 bases lay outside the gene matches. The germline gives CDR1 MNHEY, CDR2 SVGAGI. This CDR3 region has 15 residues. The chain's CDR3 is CASSWTGGAIYEQYF. The CDR3 nucleotides read TGTGCCAGCAGTTGGACAGGGGGTGCAATCTACGAGCAGTACTTC.

The chain recombines TRBV4-3 with TRBJ1-4, with D tentatively TRBD1 (6 bases). The germline V and J ends were trimmed by 0 bases and 7 bases, with 9 bases remaining between them. CDR1 is LGHNA, CDR2 YSLEER, per germline. The CDR3 totals 14 residues. The CDR3 here is CASSQDRGGEKLFF. The CDR3 DNA follows: TGCGCCAGCAGCCAAGACAGGGGCGGTGAAAAACTGTTTTTT.

This clonotype has more than one count but fewer than ten. The J gene is TRBJ2-7, the V gene TRBV10-3, with TRBD1 matching 9 bases. V shed 7 bases and J 2 bases; nucleotides not matched to a gene: 9. CDR1 and CDR2 from the germline V gene are ENHRY and SYGVKD. CDR3 length equals 15 residues. The CDR3 region has the DNA TGTGCCATCACCCCCGGGACAGGGTCCACCTACGAGCAGTACTTC. As protein: CAITPGTGSTYEQYF.

The V gene is TRBV18, the J gene TRBJ1-2; 10 bases match TRBD1. Germline V gene lookup returns CDR1 KGHSH and CDR2 LQKENI. This CDR3 has 15 residues. V was pared by 2 bases and J by 8 bases, with 8 bases of the junction left unmatched. CDR3 coding DNA: TGTGCCAGCTCACCAACGACAGGGGGCGCGGAAGGCTACACCTTC. Its translation is CASSPTTGGAEGYTF.

This clonotype has a handful of counts. The rearrangement uses TRBV6-2 or TRBV6-3 and TRBJ2-7, with TRBD1 matching 10 bases. The CDR3 covers 14 residues. The V gene's germline CDR1 is MNHEY and CDR2 SVGEGT. V trimming: 6 bases; J trimming: 4 bases; junction bases outside the gene matches: 6. The CDR3 DNA follows: TGTGCCAGCAGCCACGGGACAGGGGTTTACGAGCAGTACTTC. Translation gives CASSHGTGVYEQYF.

The V call is TRBV5-1, the J call TRBJ1-2, with a possible D match to TRBD1 (5 bases). The CDR3 extends over 14 amino acids. V was shortened by 3 bases and J by 6 bases, with 15 bases between the two germline ends. Germline V gene sequence: CDR1 SGHRS, CDR2 YFSETQ. CDR3 bases: TGCGCCAGCAGCTCTAGCTCGGCAGGGAATGGCTACACCTTC. Its translation is CASSSSSAGNGYTF.

This clonotype was counted ten times or more. The J gene is TRBJ2-3, the V gene TRBV24-1; D may be TRBD1 or TRBD2 (5 bases each). The CDR3 is made up of 13 amino acids. Germline loops: CDR1 KGHDR, CDR2 SFDVKD. V lost 6 bases and J lost 9, with 15 bases in between. The CDR3 sequence is CATSFQTGGTQYF. In nucleotides, the CDR3 is TGTGCCACCAGTTTTCAAACAGGAGGAACGCAGTATTTT.

With respect to this clonotype: The junction shows a germline mismatch at one end, possibly a read error. The chain couples TRBV12-3 or TRBV12-4 to TRBJ2-2; D call uncertain. CDR3 length equals 13 residues. DNA for the CDR3: TGTGCCTGCAGTCCCCGAAGGAACGGGGAGCTGTTTTTT. The encoded protein is CACSPRRNGELFF.

This clonotype was seen a handful of times. V and J are TRBV3-1 and TRBJ2-7; 9 bases match TRBD1. J gave up 3 bases and V 5 bases, and 11 bases lay outside the gene matches. The CDR3 contains 16 residues. Germline V gives CDR1 LGHDT, CDR2 YNNKEL (reference sequence). CDR3 loop: CASSNTPGQGLYEQYF. The CDR3, as DNA: TGTGCCAGCAGCAATACCCCGGGACAGGGTCTCTACGAGCAGTACTTC.

This clonotype was observed a few times. The chain links TRBV30 to TRBJ2-3, with a weak D call TRBD2 (5 bases). Trimming pared 5 bases from V and 4 bases from J, leaving 13 bases between. From germline, CDR1 is GTSNPN and CDR2 SVGIG (reference sequence). The CDR3 is made up of 13 amino acids. The CDR3 nucleotides read TGTGCCTGGTCCGCGGGTGGCCCAGATACGCAGTATTTT. Encoded protein: CAWSAGGPDTQYF.

This clonotype was counted many times. The CDR3 sequence: CASSFLAESTDTQYF. The CDR3 DNA is TGTGCCAGCAGTTTCCTAGCGGAAAGCACAGATACGCAGTATTTT. This chain links TRBV6-5 with TRBJ2-3; 7 positions match TRBD2. The V gene's germline CDR1 is MNHEY and CDR2 SVGAGI. With 4 bases clipped from V and 0 bases from J, the junction kept 4 bases outside the gene matches. CDR3 size: 15 residues.

CDR3 bases: TGCAGCGTGGTGACTAGCCCAACGCAGTATTTT. Translated, it gives CSVVTSPTQYF. V is TRBV29-1 and J is TRBJ2-3; 7 nucleotides align to TRBD2. Germline V lookup: CDR1 SQVTM, CDR2 ANQGSEA. V lost 6 bases to trimming and J lost 9 bases; unmatched junction nucleotides: 6. This CDR3 spans 11 amino acids.

This chain uses TRBV28 with TRBJ2-3, with 9 bases lining up with TRBD2. Germline V gene lookup returns CDR1 MDHEN and CDR2 SYDVKM. J lost 0 bases, V lost 2 bases, and 9 bases had no gene match. The CDR3 totals 18 residues. CDR3 in DNA: TGTGCCAGCAGTTTACAGCGGGGGGACGTTACTAGCACAGATACGCAGTATTTT. Its translation is CASSLQRGDVTSTDTQYF.

J is TRBJ2-7 and V is TRBV20-1; 10 nucleotides agree with TRBD2. V lost 0 bases, J lost 4 bases, and 12 bases stayed unmatched. The CDR3 consists of 17 residues. Germline-derived CDR1 and CDR2 are DFQATT and SNEGSKA (reference sequence). CDR3 loop: CSARDNPSGRVGYEQYF. The CDR3 coding sequence is TGCAGTGCTAGAGATAATCCTAGCGGGAGAGTCGGGTACGAGCAGTACTTC.

This sequence joins TRBV15 and TRBJ1-1, with a tentative D call TRBD1 (5 bases). Trimming took 5 bases from V and 9 from J, leaving 25 bases between them. CDR1 LNHNV and CDR2 YYDKDF come from the germline V gene (reference sequence). The CDR3 sequence is 16 residues long. CDR3 sequence reads: CATSPGGIWANGQAFF. The DNA of the CDR3 is TGTGCCACCAGCCCCGGGGGTATTTGGGCCAATGGACAAGCTTTCTTT. Full variable domain (rest looked up from reference TRBV15 and TRBJ1-1): DAMVIQNPRYQVTQFGKPVTLSCSQTLNHNVMYWYQQKSSQAPKLLFHYYDKDFNNEADTPDNFQSRRPNTSFCFLDIRSPGLGDTAMYLCATSPGGIWANGQAFFGQGTRLTVV.

This clonotype was observed a handful of times. This chain connects TRBV5-6 to TRBJ2-3; 12 bases match TRBD2. The germline V gene has CDR1 SGHDT and CDR2 YYEEEE. The CDR3 runs to 18 residues. The V and J ends lost 3 bases and 2 bases, in that order; junction bases with no gene match: 10. The CDR3 reads CASSSLLTSGGDTDTQYF. The CDR3 coding sequence is TGTGCCAGCAGCTCCCTCTTGACTAGCGGGGGAGACACAGATACGCAGTATTTT.

Here the CDR3 DNA reads TGTGCCAGCAGCCATCCCCTGAGCGGGGGCCCGGCAGATACGCAGTATTTT. Amino acid sequence: CASSHPLSGGPADTQYF. The rearrangement links TRBV3-1 to TRBJ2-3, with 8 bases aligning to TRBD2. J was trimmed by 4 bases and V by 3 bases; bases with no gene match: 12. The CDR3 has 17 residues. Germline V gene lookup returns CDR1 LGHDT and CDR2 YNNKEL (reference sequence).